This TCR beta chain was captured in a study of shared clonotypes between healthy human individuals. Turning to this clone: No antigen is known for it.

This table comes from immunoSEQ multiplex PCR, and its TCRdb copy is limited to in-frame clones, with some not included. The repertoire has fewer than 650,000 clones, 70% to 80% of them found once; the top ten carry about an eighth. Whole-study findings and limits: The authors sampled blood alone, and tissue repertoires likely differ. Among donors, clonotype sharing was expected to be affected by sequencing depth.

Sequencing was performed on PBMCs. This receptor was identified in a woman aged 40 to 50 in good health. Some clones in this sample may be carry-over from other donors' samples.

The CDR3 DNA follows: TGTGCCCACAGGGGGCCCGGACAGGGGTTATTCTACGAGCAGTACTTC. It specifies CAHRGPGQGLFYEQYF. The chain combines TRBV28 with TRBJ2-5; TRBD1 matches at 9 bases. The J call could be wrong; TRBJ2-7 is a better fit for the DNA end. The length of the CDR3 is 16 residues. The germline V gene has CDR1 MDHEN and CDR2 SYDVKM.